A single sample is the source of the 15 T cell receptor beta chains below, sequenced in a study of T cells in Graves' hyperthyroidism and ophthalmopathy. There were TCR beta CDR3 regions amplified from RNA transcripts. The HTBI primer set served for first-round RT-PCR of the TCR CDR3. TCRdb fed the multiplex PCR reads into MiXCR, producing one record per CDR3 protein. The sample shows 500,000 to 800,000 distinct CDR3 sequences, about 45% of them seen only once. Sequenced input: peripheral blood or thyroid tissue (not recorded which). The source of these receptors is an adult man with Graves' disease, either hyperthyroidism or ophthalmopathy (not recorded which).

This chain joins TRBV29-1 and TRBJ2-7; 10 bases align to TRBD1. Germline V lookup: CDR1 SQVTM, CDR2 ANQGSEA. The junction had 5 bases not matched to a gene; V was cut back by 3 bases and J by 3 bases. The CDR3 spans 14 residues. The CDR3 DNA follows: TGCAGCGTTGAGACGGACAGGGGGGACTACGAGCAGTACTTC. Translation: CSVETDRGDYEQYF.

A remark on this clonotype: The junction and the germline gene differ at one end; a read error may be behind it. The DNA of the CDR3 is TGTGCCAGCAGCTGGCTCCAGATCTCTGGGGCCAACGTCCTGATTTTC. Amino acid sequence: CASSWLQISGANVLIF. The V call is TRBV13, the J call TRBJ2-6; tentatively, D is TRBD1 (5 bases). The CDR3 totals 16 residues. Germline CDR1 and CDR2: PRHDT and FYEKMQ (reference sequence). Based on the CDR3 plus reference TRBV13 and TRBJ2-6, the full variable domain is AAGVIQSPRHLIKEKRETATLKCYPIPRHDTVYWYQQGPGQDPQFLISFYEKMQSDKGSIPDRFSAQQFSDYHSELNMSSLELGDSALYFCASSWLQISGANVLIFGAGSRLTVL.

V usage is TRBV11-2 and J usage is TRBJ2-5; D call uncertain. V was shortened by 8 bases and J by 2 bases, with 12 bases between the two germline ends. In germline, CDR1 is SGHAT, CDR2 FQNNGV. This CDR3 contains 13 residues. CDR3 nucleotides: TGTGCCAGCGTTGTACCCCGGCAAGAGACCCAGTACTTC. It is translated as CASVVPRQETQYF.

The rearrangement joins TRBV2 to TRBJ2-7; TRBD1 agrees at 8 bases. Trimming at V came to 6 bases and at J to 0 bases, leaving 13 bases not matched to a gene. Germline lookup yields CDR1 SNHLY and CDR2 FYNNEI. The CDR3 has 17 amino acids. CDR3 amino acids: CASRATPRTGSSYEQYF. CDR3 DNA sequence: TGTGCCAGCAGGGCTACTCCTCGGACAGGGAGCTCCTACGAGCAGTACTTC.

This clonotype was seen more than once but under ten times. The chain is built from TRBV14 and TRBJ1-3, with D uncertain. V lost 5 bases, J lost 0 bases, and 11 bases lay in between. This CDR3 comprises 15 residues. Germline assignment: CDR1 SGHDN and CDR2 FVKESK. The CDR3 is CASSAITFSGNTIYF. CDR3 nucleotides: TGTGCCAGCAGCGCTATTACTTTCTCTGGAAACACCATATATTTT. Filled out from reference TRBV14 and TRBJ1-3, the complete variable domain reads EAGVTQFPSHSVIEKGQTVTLRCDPISGHDNLYWYRRVMGKEIKFLLHFVKESKQDESGMPNNRFLAERTGGTYSTLKVQPAELEDSGVYFCASSAITFSGNTIYFGEGSWLTVV.

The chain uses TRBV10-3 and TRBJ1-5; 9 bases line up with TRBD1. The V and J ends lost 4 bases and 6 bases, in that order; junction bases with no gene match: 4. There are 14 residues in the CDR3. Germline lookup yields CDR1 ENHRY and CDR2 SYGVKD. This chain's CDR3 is CAISGTGAGQPQHF. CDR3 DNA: TGTGCCATCAGTGGGACAGGGGCTGGTCAGCCCCAGCATTTT.

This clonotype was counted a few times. CDR3 coding DNA: TGCGCCAGCAGCCAAGGGGAAGGGTGGGAGAAATCCAACGAGCAGTACTTC. This translates into CASSQGEGWEKSNEQYF. The V and J genes are TRBV4-1 and TRBJ2-7, with D perhaps TRBD2 (5 bases). The germline CDR1 and CDR2 sequences are MGHRA and YSYEKL. Trimming pared 1 base from V and 5 bases from J, leaving 21 bases between. The CDR3 contains 17 residues.

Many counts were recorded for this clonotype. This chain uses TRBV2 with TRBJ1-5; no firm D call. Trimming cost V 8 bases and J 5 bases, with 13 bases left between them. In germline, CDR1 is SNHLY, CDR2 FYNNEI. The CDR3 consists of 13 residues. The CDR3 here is CASESGPDQPQHF. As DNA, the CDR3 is TGTGCCAGCGAATCAGGACCCGATCAGCCCCAGCATTTT.

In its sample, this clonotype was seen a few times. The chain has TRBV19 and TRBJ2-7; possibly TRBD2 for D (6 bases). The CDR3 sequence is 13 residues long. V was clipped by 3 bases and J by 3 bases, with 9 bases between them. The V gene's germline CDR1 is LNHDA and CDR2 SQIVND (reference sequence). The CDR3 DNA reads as TGTGCCAGTAGTATTAAGGGAGGCTACGAGCAGTACTTC. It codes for CASSIKGGYEQYF.

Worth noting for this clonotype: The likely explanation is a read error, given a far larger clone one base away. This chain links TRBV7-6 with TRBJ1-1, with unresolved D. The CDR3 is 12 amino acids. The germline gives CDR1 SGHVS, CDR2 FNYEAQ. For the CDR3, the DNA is TGTGCCAGCAGCCCAATGAACACTGAAGCTCTCTTT. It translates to CASSPMNTEALF.

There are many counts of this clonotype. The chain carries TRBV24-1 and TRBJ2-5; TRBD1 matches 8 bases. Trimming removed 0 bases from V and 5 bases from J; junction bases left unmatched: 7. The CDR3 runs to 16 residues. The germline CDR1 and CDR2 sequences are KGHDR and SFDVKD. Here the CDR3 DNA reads TGTGCCACCAGTGATTTGGGACAGGGTGATTGGGAGACCCAGTACTTC. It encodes CATSDLGQGDWETQYF.

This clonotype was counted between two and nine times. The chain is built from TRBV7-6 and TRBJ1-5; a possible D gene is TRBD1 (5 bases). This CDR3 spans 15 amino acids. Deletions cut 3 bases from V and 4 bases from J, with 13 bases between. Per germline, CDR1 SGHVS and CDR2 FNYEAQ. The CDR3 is CASSLAGGANQPQHF. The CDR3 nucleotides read TGTGCCAGCAGCTTGGCCGGCGGGGCTAATCAGCCCCAGCATTTT.

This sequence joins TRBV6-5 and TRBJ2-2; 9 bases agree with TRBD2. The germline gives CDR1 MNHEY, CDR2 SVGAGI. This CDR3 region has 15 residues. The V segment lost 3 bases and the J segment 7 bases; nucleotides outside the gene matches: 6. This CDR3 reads CASSYGGGASGELFF. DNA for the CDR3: TGTGCCAGCAGTTATGGCGGGGGGGCCAGCGGGGAGCTGTTTTTT.

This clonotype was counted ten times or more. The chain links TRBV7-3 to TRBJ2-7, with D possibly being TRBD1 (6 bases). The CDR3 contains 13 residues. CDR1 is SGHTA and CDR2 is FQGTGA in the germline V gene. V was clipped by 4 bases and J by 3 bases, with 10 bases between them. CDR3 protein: CASSSADSYEQYF. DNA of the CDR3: TGTGCCAGCAGCTCCGCGGACAGCTACGAGCAGTACTTC.

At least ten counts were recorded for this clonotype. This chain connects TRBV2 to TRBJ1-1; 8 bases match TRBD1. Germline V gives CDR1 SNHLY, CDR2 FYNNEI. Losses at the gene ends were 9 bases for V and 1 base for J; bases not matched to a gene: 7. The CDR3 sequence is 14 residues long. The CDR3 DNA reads TGTGCCAGTGACAGGGGAGTGGGGAACACTGAAGCTTTCTTT. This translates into CASDRGVGNTEAFF.